This entry lists 11 T cell receptor beta chains sequenced from one sample in a study of beta chain features in type 1 diabetes. Whole-study findings and limits: A moderate, significant TCRB CDR3 shortening appeared in type 1 diabetes across four CD4+ subsets.

Isolated RNA was reverse transcribed in full, so expressed TCRB transcripts were sequenced. The assay was immunoSEQ multiplex PCR, and TCRdb's table has in-frame clones only and misses some. The sample yields approximately 160,000 clones, approximately 62% seen once. Antigens of these TCRs are unknown. The sample taken for sequencing was naive CD4+ T cells from blood. The receptor source for this set is a man younger than 45 with type 1 diabetes.

This chain uses TRBV30 with TRBJ1-1; the D gene is possibly TRBD1 (5 bases). Trimming removed 5 bases from V and 5 bases from J, with 15 bases in between. The CDR3 loop spans 13 amino acids. The germline V gene encodes CDR1 GTSNPN and CDR2 SVGIG (reference sequence). CDR3 coding DNA: TGTGCCTGGGCTTCGGGGGGAAGTACTGAAGCTTTCTTT. As protein: CAWASGGSTEAFF. Complete variable domain (other parts from reference TRBV30 and TRBJ1-1): SQTIHQWPATLVQPVGSPLSLECTVEGTSNPNLYWYRQAAGRGLQLLFYSVGIGQISSEVPQNLSASRPQDRQFILSSKKLLLSDSGFYLCAWASGGSTEAFFGQGTRLTVV.

This clone was picked up a small number of times. The gene calls are TRBV4-3 and TRBJ1-2; D not certain. Germline V gives CDR1 LGHNA, CDR2 YSLEER. V was shortened by 0 bases and J by 1 base, with 9 bases between the two germline ends. The CDR3 is 15 amino acids. CDR3 amino acids: CASSQESRGNYGYTF. CDR3 coding DNA: TGCGCCAGCAGCCAAGAGTCGCGGGGTAACTATGGCTACACCTTC.

The rearrangement uses TRBV4-3 and TRBJ2-1; 9 bases map to TRBD1. Germline loops: CDR1 LGHNA, CDR2 YSLEER. CDR3 length: 16 amino acids. Germline trimming cut 1 base from V and 8 bases from J; bases unmatched to any gene: 9. CDR3 coding DNA: TGCGCCAGCAGCCAAGGCGACAGGGGGTACGGTGATGAGCAGTTCTTC. Translated, it gives CASSQGDRGYGDEQFF.

This clone has more than one count but fewer than ten. Other DNA sequences from this sample encode an identical CDR3 as well. The chain combines TRBV30 with TRBJ2-7; no reliable D call. The CDR3 has 11 amino acids. CDR1 and CDR2 from the germline V gene are GTSNPN and SVGIG (reference sequence). V gave up 2 bases and J gave up 0 bases, with 2 bases separating them. CDR3 coding DNA: TGTGCCTGGAGTAACTCCTACGAGCAGTACTTC. Protein: CAWSNSYEQYF.

The gene calls are TRBV10-3 and TRBJ1-2; 8 bases match TRBD1. The CDR3 spans 14 residues. The germline CDR1 and CDR2 sequences are ENHRY and SYGVKD. V lost 3 bases to trimming and J lost 8 bases; unmatched junction nucleotides: 8. The CDR3 nucleotides read TGTGCCATCAGTGATTCGACAGGGGCAGGCGGCTACACCTTC. This translates into CAISDSTGAGGYTF.

This clone was found once. The rearrangement uses TRBV2 and TRBJ2-7, with unresolved D. There are 13 residues in the CDR3. Germline CDR1 is SNHLY and CDR2 is FYNNEI. Trimming cost V 7 bases and J 0 bases, with 10 bases left between them. The CDR3 here is CASTETASYEQYF. In DNA form, the CDR3 reads TGTGCCAGCACCGAAACGGCCTCCTACGAGCAGTACTTC.

This rearrangement joins TRBV4-1 to TRBJ2-3; the match to TRBD2 covers 10 bases. This CDR3 is 15 amino acids long. Germline lookup yields CDR1 MGHRA and CDR2 YSYEKL. J was trimmed by 4 bases and V by 3 bases; bases with no gene match: 4. CDR3 sequence (DNA): TGCGCCAGCAGCCATACTAGCGGGGACCCAGATACGCAGTATTTT. It specifies CASSHTSGDPDTQYF.

The V gene is TRBV4-3, the J gene TRBJ2-7; TRBD1 matches 10 bases. With 5 bases clipped from V and 6 bases from J, the junction kept 7 bases outside the gene matches. The CDR3 is 14 amino acids. Germline loops: CDR1 LGHNA, CDR2 YSLEER. This CDR3 reads CASSSRQGASEQYF. The CDR3 nucleotides are TGCGCCAGCAGCTCCCGACAGGGGGCGAGCGAGCAGTACTTC.

V is TRBV29-1 and J is TRBJ2-7, with D perhaps assigned TRBD1 or TRBD2 (6 bases each). In germline, CDR1 is SQVTM, CDR2 ANQGSEA. This CDR3 spans 17 amino acids. V lost 6 bases, J lost 0 bases, and 24 bases lay in between. The CDR3 spells CSVGGPTERISSYEQYF. CDR3 sequence (DNA): TGCAGCGTGGGGGGCCCCACGGAGCGAATAAGCTCCTACGAGCAGTACTTC.

The chain couples TRBV25-1 to TRBJ2-3, with TRBD2 matching over 10 bases. Germline CDR1 and CDR2: MGHDK and SYGVNS. This CDR3 has 17 amino acids. J lost 6 bases, V lost 2 bases, and 11 bases had no gene match. The CDR3, as DNA: TGTGCCAGCAGTGAAGAGGCTAGCGGGAGACGGGGGGATACGCAGTATTTT. Residues: CASSEEASGRRGDTQYF.

The chain combines TRBV29-1 with TRBJ1-2; TRBD1 matches at 9 bases. V was pared by 4 bases and J by 8 bases, with 8 bases of the junction left unmatched. From germline, CDR1 is SQVTM and CDR2 ANQGSEA. The CDR3 has 13 residues. CDR3 residues: CSVAWGQGGGYTF. The DNA of the CDR3 is TGCAGCGTTGCCTGGGGACAGGGCGGGGGCTACACCTTC. Full variable domain (outside the CDR3, taken from reference TRBV29-1 and TRBJ1-2): SAVISQKPSRDICQRGTSLTIQCQVDSQVTMMFWYRQQPGQSLTLIATANQGSEATYESGFVIDKFPISRPNLTFSTLTVSNMSPEDSSIYLCSVAWGQGGGYTFGSGTRLTVV.